This entry lists 25 T cell receptor beta chains sequenced from one sample in a study of blood T cell repertoires in COVID-19. Clones were read by immunoSEQ multiplex PCR, and TCRdb kept only the in-frame ones, dropping some. The sample includes 80,000 to 100,000 clones, roughly 78% of them seen just once. The sequenced material came from peripheral blood. All receptors derive from a woman in her 70s with acute or convalescent COVID-19.

J is TRBJ2-6 and V is TRBV10-3; D remains ambiguous. The CDR3 length is 16 residues. Germline V gene sequence: CDR1 ENHRY, CDR2 SYGVKD. Trimming took 5 bases from V and 0 from J, leaving 11 bases between them. CDR3 in DNA: TGTGCCATCAGTCGTAGACAACACTCTGGGGCCAACGTCCTGACTTTC. This translates into CAISRRQHSGANVLTF.

The CDR3 loop reads CASSISGNRPYEQYF. CDR3 sequence (DNA): TGTGCCAGTAGTATTAGCGGGAACCGACCCTACGAGCAGTACTTC. The V and J genes are TRBV19 and TRBJ2-7; 8 bases map to TRBD2. The length of the CDR3 is 15 residues. Germline CDR1 is LNHDA and CDR2 is SQIVND (reference sequence). Trimming cost V 3 bases and J 2 bases; bases outside gene matches: 6.

The chain carries TRBV6-5 and TRBJ2-5, with D perhaps matching TRBD1 (5 bases). Germline values: CDR1 MNHEY, CDR2 SVGAGI. The CDR3 covers 15 residues. V was pared by 8 bases and J by 4 bases, with 20 bases between. CDR3 amino acids: CASGRTGPGLETQYF. The CDR3 DNA reads TGTGCCAGCGGGCGTACAGGCCCCGGGTTAGAGACCCAGTACTTC.

The V and J genes are TRBV6-5 and TRBJ1-6, with 10 bases matching TRBD1. The V gene's germline CDR1 is MNHEY and CDR2 SVGAGI. V trimming: 4 bases; J trimming: 9 bases; junction bases outside the gene matches: 9. There are 16 residues in the CDR3. The CDR3 coding sequence is TGTGCCAGCAGTTTTACCGGGACAGGGGAGGGTTCACCCCTCCACTTT. This translates into CASSFTGTGEGSPLHF.

The rearrangement joins TRBV3-1 (or the pseudogene TRBV3-2) to TRBJ2-7; 8 nucleotides agree with TRBD2. Germline V gene lookup returns CDR1 LGHDT and CDR2 YNNKEL (reference sequence). CDR3 size: 16 residues. The V segment lost 0 bases and the J segment 7 bases; nucleotides outside the gene matches: 11. The CDR3 here is CASSQDISGGPLEQYF. The CDR3 DNA sequence: TGTGCCAGCAGCCAAGATATCAGCGGGGGACCCCTGGAGCAGTACTTC.

The rearrangement joins TRBV23-1 to TRBJ1-2; D is possibly TRBD1 (6 bases). TRBV23-1 is annotated as an ORF whose role is uncertain. CDR3 length equals 15 residues. Deletions cut 4 bases from V and 5 bases from J, with 17 bases between. The DNA of the CDR3 is TGCGCCAGCAGTCGCCCGACGAAGGGGGAGTATGGCTACACCTTC. Its translation: CASSRPTKGEYGYTF.

This clone was detected only a few times. V gene TRBV21-1 combines with J gene TRBJ1-3; the D call of TRBD1 is as the table states it, not checked on the DNA. TRBV21-1 is termed a pseudogene. The CDR3 contains 17 residues. In nucleotides, the CDR3 is TGTGCCAGCAGCAAAGAGCCCCGCAGGGTCTCTGGAAACACCATATATTTT. The encoded protein is CASSKEPRRVSGNTIYF.

The chain is built from TRBV4-1 and TRBJ2-1; 7 bases are shared with TRBD2. CDR1 is MGHRA and CDR2 is YSYEKL in the germline V gene. The CDR3 consists of 15 residues. V lost 0 bases to trimming and J lost 9 bases; unmatched junction nucleotides: 8. CDR3 protein: CASSQEGRVISEQFF. The CDR3 DNA reads as TGCGCCAGCAGCCAAGAGGGGAGGGTCATCAGTGAGCAGTTCTTC.

The chain has TRBV19 and TRBJ2-5; D is perhaps TRBD1 (6 bases). Per germline, CDR1 LNHDA and CDR2 SQIVND (reference sequence). The V end lost 6 bases, the J end lost 1 base, and 6 bases lay between the germline ends. The CDR3 has 12 residues. Written as DNA, the CDR3 is TGTGCCAGTAGACAGGGCCAAGAGACCCAGTACTTC. Its protein product is CASRQGQETQYF.

The chain combines TRBV11-2 with TRBJ2-7; D is unresolved. V shed 5 bases and J shed 3 bases, with 11 bases lying between them. The CDR3 has 13 amino acids. Looked up from germline, CDR1 is SGHAT and CDR2 is FQNNGV. CDR3 DNA sequence: TGTGCCAGCAGCCCCTCACAGAGCTACGAGCAGTACTTC. This encodes CASSPSQSYEQYF.

The gene calls are TRBV5-5 and TRBJ1-2, with 8 bases lining up with TRBD1. CDR1 and CDR2 from the germline V gene are SGHKS and YYEKEE (reference sequence). The CDR3 has 16 amino acids. V was clipped by 1 base and J by 5 bases; unmatched bases: 10. CDR3 nucleotide sequence: TGTGCCAGCAGCTTGACCCCAGGACAGGGTGTATATGGCTACACCTTC. This codes for CASSLTPGQGVYGYTF.

This rearrangement joins TRBV2 to TRBJ2-1; TRBD2 is a possible D gene (6 bases). The V gene lost 1 base and the J gene lost 4 bases, with 17 bases spanning the gap. CDR3 size: 17 residues. The germline CDR1 and CDR2 sequences are SNHLY and FYNNEI. The CDR3 sequence: CASSEVSVADLYNEQFF. In nucleotides, the CDR3 is TGTGCCAGCAGTGAAGTATCTGTAGCGGACCTTTACAATGAGCAGTTCTTC.

Note on this clone: This sample includes further DNA sequences coding for the same CDR3. This chain links TRBV9 with TRBJ2-7; 10 bases line up with TRBD2. CDR1 SGDLS and CDR2 YYNGEE come from the germline V gene. Trimming removed 0 bases from V and 2 bases from J; junction bases left unmatched: 2. The CDR3 is made up of 15 amino acids. CDR3 nucleotide sequence: TGTGCCAGCAGCGTAGAAGCGGGGGGGCCCTACGAGCAGTACTTC. It is translated as CASSVEAGGPYEQYF.

The J gene is TRBJ2-2, the V gene TRBV5-1, with no clear D. The V gene's germline CDR1 is SGHRS and CDR2 YFSETQ. V shed 2 bases and J shed 0 bases, with 8 bases lying between them. This CDR3 has 15 residues. The chain's CDR3 is CASSLRQANTGELFF. CDR3 bases: TGCGCCAGCAGCTTACGGCAGGCGAACACCGGGGAGCTGTTTTTT.

This clone appeared once. The chain links TRBV7-3 to TRBJ2-2; a possible D gene is TRBD2 (5 bases). Germline CDR1 and CDR2: SGHTA and FQGTGA. Trimming took 5 bases from V and 7 from J, leaving 11 bases between them. This CDR3 is built from 13 residues. The CDR3 nucleotides are TGTGCCAGCAGCCCTCAACGGGGCGGGGAGCTGTTTTTT. It specifies CASSPQRGGELFF.

The V and J genes are TRBV30 and TRBJ2-2; 9 nucleotides agree with TRBD2. The germline V gene encodes CDR1 GTSNPN and CDR2 SVGIG (reference sequence). The CDR3 has 17 amino acids. V gave up 4 bases and J gave up 6 bases; unmatched junction bases: 15. The CDR3 protein is CAWTPGLARYLPGELFF. The DNA of the CDR3 is TGTGCCTGGACTCCCGGACTAGCGAGATATCTACCCGGGGAGCTGTTTTTT.

The V call is TRBV3-1 (or the pseudogene TRBV3-2), the J call TRBJ1-6; no reliable D call. V lost 2 bases, J lost 5 bases, and 4 bases lay in between. The CDR3 has 13 residues. CDR1 is LGHDT, CDR2 YNNKEL, per germline (reference sequence). This CDR3 reads CASSQTDNSPLHF. The CDR3 DNA reads as TGTGCCAGCAGCCAAACAGATAATTCACCCCTCCACTTT.

This rearrangement joins TRBV14 to TRBJ2-7; 10 bases line up with TRBD2. This CDR3 is 17 amino acids long. V gave up 4 bases and J gave up 4 bases; unmatched junction bases: 13. CDR1 is SGHDN and CDR2 is FVKESK in the germline V gene. CDR3 amino acids: CASSPGASGSWGYEQYF. DNA of the CDR3: TGTGCCAGCAGCCCCGGAGCTAGCGGGAGTTGGGGATACGAGCAGTACTTC.

This chain uses TRBV30 with TRBJ1-5; D gene ambiguous. The ends were cut back, 2 bases at V and 2 bases at J, with 4 bases in the middle. Germline V lookup: CDR1 GTSNPN, CDR2 SVGIG (reference sequence). The CDR3 extends over 12 amino acids. CDR3 coding DNA: TGTGCCTGGAGTTCCGGCAATCAGCCCCAGCATTTT. The encoded protein is CAWSSGNQPQHF.

The chain employs TRBV7-2 and TRBJ2-3; 9 nucleotides align to TRBD1. Trimming cost V 5 bases and J 6 bases; bases outside gene matches: 9. The germline V gene encodes CDR1 SGHTA and CDR2 FQGNSA. The CDR3 totals 15 residues. The CDR3, as DNA: TGTGCCAGCAGCGCGGGACAGGGAGGTTGGGATACGCAGTATTTT. Encoded protein: CASSAGQGGWDTQYF.

The rearrangement joins TRBV11-2 to TRBJ1-1; D remains unclear. The CDR3 length is 15 residues. V gave up 5 bases and J gave up 0 bases, with 13 bases separating them. Germline V gene lookup returns CDR1 SGHAT and CDR2 FQNNGV. The CDR3 region is CASSPRLDLNTEAFF. The CDR3 nucleotides read TGTGCCAGCAGCCCCCGACTTGACCTGAACACTGAAGCTTTCTTT.

The chain joins TRBV14 to TRBJ2-1; D is perhaps TRBD2 (5 bases). Per the germline V gene, CDR1 is SGHDN and CDR2 is FVKESK. The V end was cut by 0 bases, the J end by 10 bases, with 13 bases between. The CDR3 length is 14 residues. CDR3 bases: TGTGCCAGCAGCCAAGATAGTGTTAGGAGGGAGCAGTTCTTC. Protein sequence: CASSQDSVRREQFF.

The rearrangement links TRBV5-1 to TRBJ2-2, with 8 bases fitting TRBD1. The CDR3 contains 15 residues. Germline loops: CDR1 SGHRS, CDR2 YFSETQ. Trimming cost V 5 bases and J 6 bases; bases outside gene matches: 9. CDR3 loop: CASRGGTGDAGELFF. As DNA, the CDR3 is TGCGCCAGCAGGGGCGGGACAGGAGATGCCGGGGAGCTGTTTTTT.

The genes are TRBV29-1 and TRBJ1-2; D is uncertain. CDR1 and CDR2 (germline): SQVTM, ANQGSEA. Between the trimmed V and J ends, which lost 4 bases and 8 bases, there was a span of 11 bases. The CDR3 runs 11 residues. CDR3 nucleotide sequence: TGCAGCGTTGGGAGGGTAGGAGGCTACACCTTC. Translating it yields CSVGRVGGYTF.

The rearrangement joins TRBV5-1 to TRBJ2-2; 10 bases fit TRBD1. The germline V gene encodes CDR1 SGHRS and CDR2 YFSETQ. The ends lost 0 bases at V and 6 bases at J; junction bases unmatched: 2. The CDR3 runs 15 residues. For the CDR3, the DNA is TGCGCCAGCAGCTTGGCTGGGACAGGGGCCGGGGAGCTGTTTTTT. Its protein product is CASSLAGTGAGELFF. Using reference TRBV5-1 and TRBJ2-2 for the parts outside the CDR3, the full variable domain is KAGVTQTPRYLIKTRGQQVTLSCSPISGHRSVSWYQQTPGQGLQFLFEYFSETQRNKGNFPGRFSGRQFSNSRSEMNVSTLELGDSALYLCASSLAGTGAGELFFGEGSRLTVL.